This TCR beta chain was observed in a study of beta chain features in type 1 diabetes. Study results and caveats: Patients with Type 1 diabetes showed moderately but significantly shorter TCRB CDR3s in all four CD4+ subsets. The similarity of naive, central memory and Treg TCRB repertoires appeared greater among patients than among healthy donors. Amplification by PCR could prefer shorter templates, with the same effect in patients and controls.

This clone was picked up a small number of times. Its cognate antigen is unknown. As every portion of the isolated RNA was reverse transcribed, the sequencing read expressed TCRB transcripts. Measured with immunoSEQ multiplex PCR; TCRdb has only the in-frame clones, and not every one. The top ten hold 0.013% to 0.015% of the sample, which has around 310,000 clones, less than 15% seen once. V was clipped by 3 bases and J by 10 bases, with 8 bases between them. Germline CDR1 SGHRS, CDR2 YFSETQ. CDR3 length equals 11 residues. Source material: naive CD4+ T cells from blood. This receptor was taken from a woman under 30 with type 1 diabetes. This rearrangement joins TRBV5-1 to TRBJ2-1, with a weak D call TRBD2 (5 bases). The CDR3, as DNA: TGCGCCAGCAGCTCTCCGGGAGAGCAGTTCTTC. Translated, it gives CASSSPGEQFF.